This TCR beta chain derives from a study of T cells in Graves' hyperthyroidism and ophthalmopathy. As for the study in general: Peripheral blood was obtained at initial diagnosis, preceding any treatment.

The germline V gene has CDR1 LGHDT and CDR2 YNNKEL (reference sequence). V was pared by 1 base and J by 6 bases, with 13 bases between. This CDR3 spans 14 amino acids. Many counts were recorded for this clonotype. The source material, RNA transcripts, was used to amplify TCR beta CDR3 regions. HTBI primers were used for first-round RT-PCR of the TCR CDR3. TCRdb re-called the multiplex PCR reads through MiXCR, storing one row per CDR3 protein. The sample lists a few hundred thousand distinct CDR3 sequences; about 19% were seen once. The sequence was obtained from a man aged 45-60 years with Graves' ophthalmopathy. The chain employs TRBV3-1 and TRBJ2-7; D might be TRBD1 (6 bases). Sequencing was done on a sample of blood. CDR3 region: CASSQGQGSSEQYF. CDR3 DNA sequence: TGTGCCAGCAGCCAAGGCCAGGGGAGTAGCGAGCAGTACTTC.